Included here is one TCR beta chain sequence, with context. Its antigen is currently unknown. This sample is part of a study of cytomegalovirus exposure and HLA in healthy donors. As for the study in general: Sequencing of 150 million to 200 million T cells in an earlier analysis found 95 million to 120 million unique TCR beta sequences.

Whole-study results and caveats: With later analysis, a missense DCLRE1C variant became linked to TCR beta V- and J-gene trimming. TCR sequences were mostly rare, though some public TCRs occurred in many donors. Later analysis revealed greater clonal expansion in HLA-associated TCR beta chains than in equally common others.

This CDR3 is built from 16 residues. V lost 0 bases to trimming and J lost 4 bases; unmatched junction nucleotides: 7. Germline lookup yields CDR1 SGHRS and CDR2 YFSETQ. The PCR was carried out with 60 Vbeta primers and 13 Jbeta primers. Sequencing was performed with immunoSEQ multiplex PCR; in TCRdb, only in-frame clones are kept and a portion is missing. This table holds around 100,000 clones, more than 75% found once. This TCR was recovered from a woman aged 45-60 years in good health and CMV-seropositive. Sequences were obtained from PBMCs. The chain joins TRBV5-1 to TRBJ2-7, with 10 bases lining up with TRBD2. The CDR3 region is CASSLGLAGDWYEQYF. DNA of the CDR3: TGCGCCAGCAGCTTGGGGCTAGCGGGAGACTGGTACGAGCAGTACTTC. Filled out from reference TRBV5-1 and TRBJ2-7, the complete variable domain reads KAGVTQTPRYLIKTRGQQVTLSCSPISGHRSVSWYQQTPGQGLQFLFEYFSETQRNKGNFPGRFSGRQFSNSRSEMNVSTLELGDSALYLCASSLGLAGDWYEQYFGPGTRLTVT.